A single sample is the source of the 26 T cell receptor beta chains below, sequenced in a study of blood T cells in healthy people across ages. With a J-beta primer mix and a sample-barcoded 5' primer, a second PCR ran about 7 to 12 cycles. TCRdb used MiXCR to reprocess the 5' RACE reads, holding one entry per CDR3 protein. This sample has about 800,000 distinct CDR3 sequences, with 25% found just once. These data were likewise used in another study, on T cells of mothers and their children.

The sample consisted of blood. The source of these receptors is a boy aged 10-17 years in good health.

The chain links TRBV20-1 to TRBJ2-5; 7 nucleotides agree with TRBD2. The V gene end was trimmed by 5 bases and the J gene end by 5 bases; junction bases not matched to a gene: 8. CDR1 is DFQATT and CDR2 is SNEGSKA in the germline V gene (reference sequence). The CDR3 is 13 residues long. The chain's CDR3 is CSAPRTSGETQYF. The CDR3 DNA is TGCAGTGCTCCCCGGACTAGTGGGGAGACCCAGTACTTC.

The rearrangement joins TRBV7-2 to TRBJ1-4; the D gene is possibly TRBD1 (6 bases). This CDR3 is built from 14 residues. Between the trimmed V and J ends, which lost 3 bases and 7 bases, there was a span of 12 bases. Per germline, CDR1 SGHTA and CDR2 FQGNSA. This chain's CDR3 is CASSFTGTLEKLFF. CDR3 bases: TGTGCCAGCAGCTTTACCGGGACACTTGAAAAACTGTTTTTT.

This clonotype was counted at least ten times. The chain's CDR3 is CASSFQTSGDTQYF. Written as DNA, the CDR3 is TGTGCCAGCAGCTTCCAGACCTCGGGAGATACGCAGTATTTT. The V call is TRBV7-2, the J call TRBJ2-3, with unresolved D. Germline V gene sequence: CDR1 SGHTA, CDR2 FQGNSA. The CDR3 runs to 14 residues. Trimming took 3 bases from V and 5 from J, leaving 12 bases between them.

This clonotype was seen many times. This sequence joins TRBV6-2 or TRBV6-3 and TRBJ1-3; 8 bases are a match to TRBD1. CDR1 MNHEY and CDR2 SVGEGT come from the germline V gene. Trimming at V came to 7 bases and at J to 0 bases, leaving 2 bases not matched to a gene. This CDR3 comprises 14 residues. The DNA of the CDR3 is TGTGCCAGCACCGACAGGGGCTCTGGAAACACCATATATTTT. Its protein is CASTDRGSGNTIYF.

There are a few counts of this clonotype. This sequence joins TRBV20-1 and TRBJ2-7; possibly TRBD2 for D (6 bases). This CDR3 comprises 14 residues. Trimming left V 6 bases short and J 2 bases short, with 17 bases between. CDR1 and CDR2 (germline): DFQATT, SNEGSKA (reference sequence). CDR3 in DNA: TGCAGTGCCCAGACTATGGAGGGGACCTACGAGCAGTACTTC. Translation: CSAQTMEGTYEQYF.

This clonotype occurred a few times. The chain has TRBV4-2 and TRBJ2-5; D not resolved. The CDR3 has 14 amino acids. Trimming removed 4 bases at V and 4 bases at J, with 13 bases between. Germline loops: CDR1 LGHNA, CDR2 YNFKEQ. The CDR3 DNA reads TGTGCCAGCAGCCTCTTATGGGATCGAGAGACCCAGTACTTC. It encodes CASSLLWDRETQYF.

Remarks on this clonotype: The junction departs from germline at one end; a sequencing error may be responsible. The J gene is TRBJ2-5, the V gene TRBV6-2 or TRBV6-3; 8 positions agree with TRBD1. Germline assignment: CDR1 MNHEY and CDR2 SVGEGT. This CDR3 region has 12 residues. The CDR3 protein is CAGSQGAETQYF. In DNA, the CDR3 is TGTGCCGGCAGTCAGGGGGCGGAGACCCAGTACTTC.

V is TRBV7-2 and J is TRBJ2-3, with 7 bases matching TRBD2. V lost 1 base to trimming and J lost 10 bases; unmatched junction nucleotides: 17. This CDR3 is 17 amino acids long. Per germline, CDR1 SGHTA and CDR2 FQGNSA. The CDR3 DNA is TGTGCCAGCAGCTTAGAGGCTCGGGCGGGAGCAAGCGGAGCGCAGTATTTT. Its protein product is CASSLEARAGASGAQYF. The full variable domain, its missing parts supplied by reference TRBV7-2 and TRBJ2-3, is GAGVSQSPSNKVTEKGKDVELRCDPISGHTALYWYRQSLGQGLEFLIYFQGNSAPDKSGLPSDRFSAERTGGSVSTLTIQRTQQEDSAVYLCASSLEARAGASGAQYFGPGTRLTVL.

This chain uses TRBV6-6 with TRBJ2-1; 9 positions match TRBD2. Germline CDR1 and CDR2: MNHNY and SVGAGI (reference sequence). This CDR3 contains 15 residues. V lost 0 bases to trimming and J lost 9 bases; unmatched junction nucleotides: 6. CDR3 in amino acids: CASSYSNSGGGEQFF. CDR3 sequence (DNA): TGTGCCAGCAGTTACTCGAATAGCGGGGGCGGTGAGCAGTTCTTC.

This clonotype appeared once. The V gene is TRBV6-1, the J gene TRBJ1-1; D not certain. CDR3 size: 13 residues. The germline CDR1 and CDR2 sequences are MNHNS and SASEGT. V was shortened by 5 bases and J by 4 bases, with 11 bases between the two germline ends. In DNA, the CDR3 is TGTGCCAGCAGTTCGGAATCGGGCACTGAAGCTTTCTTT. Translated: CASSSESGTEAFF.

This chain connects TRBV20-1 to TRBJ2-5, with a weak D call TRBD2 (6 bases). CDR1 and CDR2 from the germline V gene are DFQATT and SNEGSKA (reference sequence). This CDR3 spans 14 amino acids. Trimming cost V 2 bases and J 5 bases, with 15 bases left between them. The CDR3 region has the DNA TGCAGTGCTAGAACGGGACTGATTAGGGAGACCCAGTACTTC. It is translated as CSARTGLIRETQYF.

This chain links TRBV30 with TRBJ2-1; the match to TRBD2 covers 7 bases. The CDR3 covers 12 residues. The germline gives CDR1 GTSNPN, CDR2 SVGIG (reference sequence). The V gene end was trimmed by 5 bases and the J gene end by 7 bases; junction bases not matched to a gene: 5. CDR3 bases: TGTGCCTGGGACTTGCGGGGGAATGAGCAGTTCTTC. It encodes CAWDLRGNEQFF. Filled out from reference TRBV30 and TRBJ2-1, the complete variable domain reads SQTIHQWPATLVQPVGSPLSLECTVEGTSNPNLYWYRQAAGRGLQLLFYSVGIGQISSEVPQNLSASRPQDRQFILSSKKLLLSDSGFYLCAWDLRGNEQFFGPGTRLTVL.

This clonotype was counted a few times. CDR3 sequence reads: CASSQEEWDSGANVLTF. Written as DNA, the CDR3 is TGTGCCAGCAGCCAAGAGGAGTGGGACTCTGGGGCCAACGTCCTGACTTTC. The V call is TRBV4-2, the J call TRBJ2-6, with unresolved D. This CDR3 region has 17 residues. V was cut by 0 bases and J by 0 bases, with 9 bases left in between. Per the germline V gene, CDR1 is LGHNA and CDR2 is YNFKEQ.

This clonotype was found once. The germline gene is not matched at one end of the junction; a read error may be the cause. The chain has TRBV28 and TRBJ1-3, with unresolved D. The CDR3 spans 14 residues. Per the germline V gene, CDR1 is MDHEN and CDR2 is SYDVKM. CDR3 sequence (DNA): TGTGCCAGCAGTTTGAGAGGGTCGGGAAGCACCATATATTTT. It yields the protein CASSLRGSGSTIYF.

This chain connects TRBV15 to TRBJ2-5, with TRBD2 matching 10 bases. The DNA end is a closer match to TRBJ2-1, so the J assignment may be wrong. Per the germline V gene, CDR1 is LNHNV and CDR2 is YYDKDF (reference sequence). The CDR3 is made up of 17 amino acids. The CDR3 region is CATSRGGSGGQQDEQFF. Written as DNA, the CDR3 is TGTGCCACCAGCAGGGGTGGTAGCGGGGGGCAACAAGATGAGCAGTTCTTC.

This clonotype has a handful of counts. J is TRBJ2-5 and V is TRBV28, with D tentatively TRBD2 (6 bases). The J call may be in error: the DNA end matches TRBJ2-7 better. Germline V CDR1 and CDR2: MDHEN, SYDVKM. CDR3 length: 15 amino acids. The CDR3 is CASSPGLAVRDEQYF. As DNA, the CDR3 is TGTGCCAGCAGTCCGGGACTCGCTGTTAGGGACGAGCAGTACTTC.

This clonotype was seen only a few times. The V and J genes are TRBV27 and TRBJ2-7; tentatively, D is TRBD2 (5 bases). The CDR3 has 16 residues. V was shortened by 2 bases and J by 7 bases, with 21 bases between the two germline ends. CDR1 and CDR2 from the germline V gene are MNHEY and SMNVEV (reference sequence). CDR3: CASSLAGARTAREQYF. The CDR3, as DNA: TGTGCCAGCAGTTTAGCCGGAGCGCGGACTGCTAGGGAGCAGTACTTC.

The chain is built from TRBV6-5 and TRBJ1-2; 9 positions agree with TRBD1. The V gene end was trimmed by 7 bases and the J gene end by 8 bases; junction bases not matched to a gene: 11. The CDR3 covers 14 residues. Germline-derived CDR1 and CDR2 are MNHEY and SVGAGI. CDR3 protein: CASTPDRGSGGYTF. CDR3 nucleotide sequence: TGTGCCAGCACCCCGGACAGGGGATCGGGGGGCTACACCTTC.

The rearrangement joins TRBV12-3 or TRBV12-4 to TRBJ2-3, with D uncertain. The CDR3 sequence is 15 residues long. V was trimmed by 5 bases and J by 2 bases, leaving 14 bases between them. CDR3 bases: TGTGCCAGCAGTCAGAACCCGGGCCACACAGATACGCAGTATTTT. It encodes CASSQNPGHTDTQYF.

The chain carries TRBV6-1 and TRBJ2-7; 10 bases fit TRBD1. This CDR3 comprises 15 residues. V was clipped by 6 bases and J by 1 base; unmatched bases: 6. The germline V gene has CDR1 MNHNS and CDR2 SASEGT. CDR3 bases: TGTGCCAGCAGCGACGGGACAGGGGCATCCTACGAGCAGTACTTC. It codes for CASSDGTGASYEQYF.

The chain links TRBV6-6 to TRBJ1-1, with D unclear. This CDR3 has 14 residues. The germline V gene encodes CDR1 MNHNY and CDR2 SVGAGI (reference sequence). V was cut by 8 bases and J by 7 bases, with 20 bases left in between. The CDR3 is CASCLDSRTGEAFF. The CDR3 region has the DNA TGTGCCAGCTGTCTCGACTCCCGGACCGGTGAAGCTTTCTTT.

The CDR3 here is CASSDSGGALETQYF. The CDR3 DNA is TGTGCCAGCAGTGACAGCGGGGGGGCCCTGGAGACCCAGTACTTC. The rearrangement links TRBV2 to TRBJ2-5; 10 nucleotides agree with TRBD2. With V trimmed by 3 bases and J by 5 bases, 6 bases remained unmatched. This CDR3 contains 15 residues. In germline, CDR1 is SNHLY, CDR2 FYNNEI.

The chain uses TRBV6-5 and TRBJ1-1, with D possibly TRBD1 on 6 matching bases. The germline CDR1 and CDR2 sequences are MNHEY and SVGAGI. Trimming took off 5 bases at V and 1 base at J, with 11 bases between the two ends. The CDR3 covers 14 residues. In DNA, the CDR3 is TGTGCCAGCAGTCAGGGGAGTCCGAACACTGAAGCTTTCTTT. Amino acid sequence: CASSQGSPNTEAFF.

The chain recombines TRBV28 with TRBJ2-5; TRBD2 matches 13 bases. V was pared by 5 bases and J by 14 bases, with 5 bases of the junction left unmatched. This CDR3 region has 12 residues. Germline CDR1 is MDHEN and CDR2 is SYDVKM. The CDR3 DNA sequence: TGTGCCAGCAGTCTCGGACTAGCGGGAGTATACTTC. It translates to CASSLGLAGVYF. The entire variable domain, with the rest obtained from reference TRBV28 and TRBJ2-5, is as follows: DVKVTQSSRYLVKRTGEKVFLECVQDMDHENMFWYRQDPGLGLRLIYFSYDVKMKEKGDIPEGYSVSREKKERFSLILESASTNQTSMYLCASSLGLAGVYFGPGTRLLVL.

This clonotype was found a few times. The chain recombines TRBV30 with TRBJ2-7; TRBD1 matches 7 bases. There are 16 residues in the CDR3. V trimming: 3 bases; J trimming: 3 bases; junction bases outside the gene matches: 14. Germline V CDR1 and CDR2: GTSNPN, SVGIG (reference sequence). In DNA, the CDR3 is TGTGCCTGGAGCGACCTCAGGGGGAAAGGGTTCTACGAGCAGTACTTC. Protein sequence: CAWSDLRGKGFYEQYF.

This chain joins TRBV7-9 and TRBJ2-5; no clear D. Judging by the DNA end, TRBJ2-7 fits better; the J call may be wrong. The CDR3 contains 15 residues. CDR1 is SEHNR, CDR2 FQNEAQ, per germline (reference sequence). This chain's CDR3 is CASSLGMIGNHEQYF. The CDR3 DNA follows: TGTGCCAGCAGCTTAGGGATGATAGGGAACCACGAGCAGTACTTC.